The 21 T cell receptor beta chains reported below all come from one sample, sequenced in a study of T cells after yellow fever vaccination. TCRdb reprocessed the 5' RACE reads with MiXCR, giving one entry per CDR3 protein. The table records about 320,000 distinct CDR3 sequences, roughly 10% of them present only once. The sequences come from CD4+ T cells sorted from PBMCs, collected 45 days after the yellow fever booster vaccination. The origin of the receptors is a man between 18 and 35 years old who received the YFV17D yellow fever vaccine.

Ten or more counts support this clonotype. The chain links TRBV5-5 to TRBJ1-5; D is possibly TRBD1 (5 bases). CDR3 length equals 15 residues. V was clipped by 2 bases and J by 9 bases, with 18 bases between them. From germline, CDR1 is SGHKS and CDR2 YYEKEE (reference sequence). For the CDR3, the DNA is TGTGCCAGCAGCTTATACCGGGACTCCCCCAGGCCCCAGCATTTT. Translation: CASSLYRDSPRPQHF.

In its sample, this clonotype was seen once. The chain couples TRBV2 to TRBJ2-7; no firm D call. The CDR3 covers 12 residues. Germline V CDR1 and CDR2: SNHLY, FYNNEI. The V end was cut by 6 bases, the J end by 2 bases, with 8 bases between. CDR3: CASSAWAYEQYF. DNA for the CDR3: TGTGCCAGCAGCGCCTGGGCCTACGAGCAGTACTTC.

A single count supports this clonotype. The V call is TRBV10-3, the J call TRBJ1-5; TRBD1 might be the D (5 bases). The V gene lost 0 bases and the J gene lost 2 bases, with 11 bases spanning the gap. CDR1 and CDR2 from the germline V gene are ENHRY and SYGVKD. This CDR3 has 16 amino acids. CDR3 protein: CAISESGQVGNQPQHF. Written as DNA, the CDR3 is TGTGCCATCAGTGAGTCGGGGCAGGTCGGCAATCAGCCCCAGCATTTT.

This clonotype appeared a few times. The chain joins TRBV28 to TRBJ1-5; D remains ambiguous. V dropped 6 bases and J dropped 1 base, with 13 bases sitting between them. The germline CDR1 and CDR2 sequences are MDHEN and SYDVKM. The CDR3 is made up of 15 amino acids. This CDR3 reads CASRAAGSSNQPQHF. CDR3 nucleotide sequence: TGTGCCAGCAGGGCCGCGGGGTCGAGCAATCAGCCCCAGCATTTT. Using reference TRBV28 and TRBJ1-5 for the parts outside the CDR3, the full variable domain is DVKVTQSSRYLVKRTGEKVFLECVQDMDHENMFWYRQDPGLGLRLIYFSYDVKMKEKGDIPEGYSVSREKKERFSLILESASTNQTSMYLCASRAAGSSNQPQHFGDGTRLSIL.

Many counts were recorded for this clonotype. The gene calls are TRBV5-4 and TRBJ2-7; 10 bases align to TRBD2. Germline V lookup: CDR1 SGHNT, CDR2 YYREEE (reference sequence). V shed 3 bases, J shed 3 bases, and the junction held 3 bases outside the gene matches. This CDR3 is 14 amino acids long. CDR3 in amino acids: CASSSLAGNYEQYF. The DNA of the CDR3 is TGTGCCAGCAGCTCACTAGCGGGGAACTACGAGCAGTACTTC.

This clonotype was seen more than once but under ten times. The CDR3 DNA reads as TGTGCCAGCAGTACCCCCTCCTACGAGCAGTACGTC. The encoded protein is CASSTPSYEQYV. The chain employs TRBV6-2 or TRBV6-3 and TRBJ2-7; D is unresolved. The V end lost 5 bases, the J end lost 0 bases, and 5 bases lay between the germline ends. CDR3 length equals 12 residues. The germline CDR1 and CDR2 sequences are MNHEY and SVGEGT.

This clonotype was counted only a few times. The genes are TRBV5-6 and TRBJ1-1; no clear D. The CDR3 contains 17 residues. CDR1 is SGHDT, CDR2 YYEEEE, per germline. V shed 2 bases and J shed 0 bases, with 17 bases lying between them. Here the CDR3 reads CASSFSHDGRVNTEAFF. In DNA form, the CDR3 reads TGTGCCAGCAGCTTCTCCCATGATGGGCGGGTGAACACTGAAGCTTTCTTT.

The CDR3 here is CASSVEGTRTDTQYF. CDR3 DNA sequence: TGTGCCAGCAGCGTAGAAGGGACCCGCACAGATACGCAGTATTTT. The chain combines TRBV9 with TRBJ2-3, with D possibly being TRBD1 or TRBD2 (5 bases each). This CDR3 has 15 residues. V was trimmed by 0 bases and J by 1 base, leaving 9 bases between them. Germline V CDR1 and CDR2: SGDLS, YYNGEE.

This clonotype was detected many times. The rearrangement joins TRBV3-2 to TRBJ2-7; TRBD1 is taken as the D call from the table, unchecked against the DNA. TRBV3-2 is a pseudogene. This CDR3 comprises 15 residues. This CDR3 reads CASSQNSGFRDEQYF. The CDR3 nucleotides are TGTGCCAGCAGCCAAAATTCAGGTTTCAGGGACGAGCAGTACTTC.

This clonotype occurred a few times. The V gene is TRBV7-9, the J gene TRBJ1-5; D unresolved. Germline CDR1 reads SEHNR; CDR2 reads FQNEAQ (reference sequence). The CDR3 has 14 residues. Trimming left V 3 bases short and J 5 bases short, with 11 bases between. The DNA for the CDR3 is TGTGCCAGCAGCTTGGGCATGGATGATCAGCCCCAGCATTTT. Translated: CASSLGMDDQPQHF. The entire variable domain, with the rest obtained from reference TRBV7-9 and TRBJ1-5, is as follows: DTGVSQNPRHKITKRGQNVTFRCDPISEHNRLYWYRQTLGQGPEFLTYFQNEAQLEKSRLLSDRFSAERPKGSFSTLEIQRTEQGDSAMYLCASSLGMDDQPQHFGDGTRLSIL.

This clonotype has only a few counts. The chain combines TRBV5-1 with TRBJ1-2; D unclear. From germline, CDR1 is SGHRS and CDR2 YFSETQ. The CDR3 consists of 12 residues. V shed 0 bases and J shed 8 bases, with 8 bases lying between them. CDR3 sequence: CASSLASGGYTF. CDR3 coding DNA: TGCGCCAGCAGCTTGGCAAGCGGGGGCTACACCTTC.

V and J are TRBV5-6 and TRBJ2-3, with 11 bases fitting TRBD2. The CDR3 runs to 15 residues. Germline CDR1 is SGHDT and CDR2 is YYEEEE. V gave up 4 bases and J gave up 2 bases; unmatched junction bases: 3. The DNA for the CDR3 is TGTGCCAGCAGCGCGGGACTAGCGGACACAGATACGCAGTATTTT. Translating gives CASSAGLADTDTQYF.

The chain recombines TRBV24-1 with TRBJ2-3, with 10 nucleotides matching TRBD1. The germline gives CDR1 KGHDR, CDR2 SFDVKD. CDR3 length: 13 amino acids. The trim removed 10 bases at V and 3 bases at J, leaving 3 bases unmatched. CDR3: CATAGQGTDTQYF. The DNA for the CDR3 is TGTGCCACGGCGGGACAGGGGACAGATACGCAGTATTTT.

The table lists this clonotype with a few counts. The V call is TRBV7-6, the J call TRBJ1-1; 7 nucleotides agree with TRBD1. Germline V lookup: CDR1 SGHVS, CDR2 FNYEAQ. This CDR3 region has 14 residues. Trimming at V came to 2 bases and at J to 5 bases, leaving 5 bases not matched to a gene. The CDR3 DNA follows: TGTGCCAGCAGCTTAAACAGGGGTCAGACTGAAGCTTTCTTT. Encoded protein: CASSLNRGQTEAFF.

The sample holds many counts of this clonotype. The genes are TRBV4-3 and TRBJ2-7; a weak D match, TRBD2 (5 bases). V was trimmed by 4 bases and J by 4 bases, leaving 14 bases between them. This CDR3 is built from 14 residues. Germline-derived CDR1 and CDR2 are LGHNA and YSLEER. In DNA, the CDR3 is TGCGCCAGCAGCCGCGGCGGGCAAGGGTACGAGCAGTACTTC. Its translation: CASSRGGQGYEQYF.

This clonotype was counted between two and nine times. This chain joins TRBV29-1 and TRBJ2-2; 7 nucleotides match TRBD1. The V gene end was trimmed by 6 bases and the J gene end by 4 bases; junction bases not matched to a gene: 5. CDR3 length equals 13 residues. The germline CDR1 and CDR2 sequences are SQVTM and ANQGSEA. CDR3 DNA: TGCAGCGTGTACAGGGGTGGCACCGGGGAGCTGTTTTTT. Its translation is CSVYRGGTGELFF.

This clonotype turned up a few times. The chain is built from TRBV21-1 and TRBJ2-7; TRBD1 was called by the table and not checked on the DNA. TRBV21-1 is deemed a pseudogene. The length of the CDR3 is 11 residues. DNA for the CDR3: TGTGCCAGCGCCGGGCACTACGAGCAGTACGTC. Encoded protein: CASAGHYEQYV.

This chain connects TRBV9 to TRBJ2-7; D not certain. This CDR3 comprises 12 residues. The germline CDR1 and CDR2 sequences are SGDLS and YYNGEE. Trimming cost V 7 bases and J 7 bases, with 15 bases left between them. DNA of the CDR3: TGTGCCAGCTCGTCAGGCCTGGGGGAGCAGTACTTC. Amino acids: CASSSGLGEQYF. Full variable domain (remainder filled in from reference TRBV9 and TRBJ2-7): DSGVTQTPKHLITATGQRVTLRCSPRSGDLSVYWYQQSLDQGLQFLIQYYNGEERAKGNILERFSAQQFPDLHSELNLSSLELGDSALYFCASSSGLGEQYFGPGTRLTVT.

This clonotype was detected a few times. The chain carries TRBV6-5 and TRBJ2-1; D is ambiguous. This CDR3 spans 12 amino acids. The germline V and J ends were trimmed by 6 bases and 10 bases, with 13 bases remaining between them. Looked up from germline, CDR1 is MNHEY and CDR2 is SVGAGI. CDR3 in DNA: TGTGCCAGCAGCGACCGGCCCGGCGAGCAGTTCTTC. Its protein product is CASSDRPGEQFF.

This clonotype was seen more than once but under ten times. This sequence joins TRBV19 and TRBJ2-7; 9 bases are a match to TRBD1. CDR3 length: 14 residues. V lost 6 bases, J lost 5 bases, and 8 bases stayed unmatched. CDR1 is LNHDA, CDR2 SQIVND, per germline (reference sequence). In nucleotides, the CDR3 is TGTGCCAGTAGCCCCGGGACAGGGATTGACGAGCAGTACTTC. It translates to CASSPGTGIDEQYF.

This clonotype was seen more than once but under ten times. The CDR3 here is CASGSDSSYEQYF. CDR3 DNA: TGTGCCAGCGGGTCAGACAGCTCCTACGAGCAGTACTTC. The chain couples TRBV6-5 to TRBJ2-7; D possibly corresponds to TRBD1 (5 bases). Trimming left V 8 bases short and J 0 bases short, with 11 bases between. The germline V gene has CDR1 MNHEY and CDR2 SVGAGI. CDR3 length: 13 amino acids.